Detailed here is one T cell receptor beta chain. What it recognizes is unknown. The data belong to a study of cytomegalovirus exposure and HLA in healthy donors. Overall study context: Most genotyped donors, 65% to 85% of fewer than 400, had Caucasian-associated genetic ancestry.

The CDR3 contains 13 residues. Trimming cost V 1 base and J 6 bases, with 9 bases left between them. Germline-derived CDR1 and CDR2 are KGHSH and LQKENI. Study conclusions and caveats: Previous analysis showed most TCR beta V segments were productive about 90% or about 30% of the time. Across donors, presence/absence analyses took sequencing depth to be roughly uniform. According to the study, 160 or so TCR beta chains were cytomegalovirus-associated.

A multiplex PCR was run with 60 Vbeta primers and 13 Jbeta primers. The assay was immunoSEQ multiplex PCR, and TCRdb's table has in-frame clones only and misses some. The table lists 200,000 or so clones, approximately 80% of them singletons, with roughly 1.5% in the top ten. The sequenced material came from PBMCs. V usage is TRBV18 and J usage is TRBJ1-1; D remains unclear. The receptor's source is a girl aged 10-17 years in good health and CMV-seronegative. Here the CDR3 reads CASSPLSGAEAFF. The CDR3 nucleotides are TGTGCCAGCTCACCACTATCGGGAGCTGAAGCTTTCTTT.